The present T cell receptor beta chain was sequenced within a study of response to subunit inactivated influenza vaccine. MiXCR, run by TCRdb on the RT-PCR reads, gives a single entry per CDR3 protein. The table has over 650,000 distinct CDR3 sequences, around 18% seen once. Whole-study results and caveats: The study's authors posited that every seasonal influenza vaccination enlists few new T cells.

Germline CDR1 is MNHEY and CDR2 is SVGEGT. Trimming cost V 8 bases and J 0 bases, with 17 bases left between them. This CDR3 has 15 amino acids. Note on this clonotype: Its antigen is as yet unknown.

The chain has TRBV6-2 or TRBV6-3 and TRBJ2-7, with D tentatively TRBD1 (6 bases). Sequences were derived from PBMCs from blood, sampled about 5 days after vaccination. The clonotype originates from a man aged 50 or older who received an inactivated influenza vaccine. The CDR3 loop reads CASGSDRTHSYEQYF. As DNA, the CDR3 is TGTGCCAGCGGATCCGACAGGACTCACTCCTACGAGCAGTACTTC.